The clone carrying this TCR beta chain has a single count. Germline assignment: CDR1 SGHDN and CDR2 FVKESK. Deletions cut 3 bases from V and 7 bases from J, with 10 bases between. CDR3 length: 12 amino acids. This entry comes from a study of blood T cell repertoires in COVID-19. Study in general: Donors in the United States, Italy and Spain gave samples during acute or convalescent COVID-19. From T cells, B-cell-depleted T cells, or PBMCs came the material, which was cDNA or gDNA.

In the original processing: Amplifying reference gene primers gave estimates of nucleated cell counts. Only in-frame clones appear in the TCRdb table, and some are missing; sequencing was by immunoSEQ multiplex PCR. Clone size and V and J calls were adopted from that table, with D and trimming inferred from the DNA. Of 230,000 or so clones detected, around 81% appear once; the ten largest clones hold about 4.2%. J is TRBJ2-7 and V is TRBV14, with D maybe TRBD2 (5 bases). Material: peripheral blood. This TCR derives from a man aged 50-60 years with active or convalescent COVID-19. The CDR3 DNA reads TGTGCCAGCAGCCAGACCTCGGGGGAGCAGTACTTC. It specifies CASSQTSGEQYF.